These 2 T cell receptor beta chains originate from one sample sequenced in a study of T cell responses to AZD1222 COVID-19 vaccine. Sequencing was performed with immunoSEQ multiplex PCR; in TCRdb, only in-frame clones are kept and a portion is missing. Of roughly 80,000 clones in the sample, over 75% were seen once. This specimen was peripheral blood, taken on day 0 of MenACWY control vaccination. The source is an adult in good health.

This clone has only a few counts. The chain joins TRBV7-2 to TRBJ2-5; 8 bases agree with TRBD1. Germline CDR1 SGHTA, CDR2 FQGNSA. V lost 2 bases and J lost 5; bases outside the gene matches: 4. This CDR3 has 14 residues. CDR3 bases: TGTGCCAGCAGCTTAACAGGGGGTCAGGAGACCCAGTACTTC. Protein: CASSLTGGQETQYF. The variable domain in full, with the rest retrieved from reference TRBV7-2 and TRBJ2-5, is GAGVSQSPSNKVTEKGKDVELRCDPISGHTALYWYRQSLGQGLEFLIYFQGNSAPDKSGLPSDRFSAERTGGSVSTLTIQRTQQEDSAVYLCASSLTGGQETQYFGPGTRLLVL.

The rearrangement uses TRBV4-2 and TRBJ2-1; the match to TRBD2 covers 13 bases. Germline V gives CDR1 LGHNA, CDR2 YNFKEQ. This CDR3 has 19 amino acids. J lost 0 bases, V lost 3 bases, and 8 bases had no gene match. CDR3 sequence reads: CASSQEPGLAGSSYNEQFF. The DNA of the CDR3 is TGTGCCAGCAGCCAGGAACCGGGACTAGCGGGGAGCTCCTACAATGAGCAGTTCTTC.